What follows are 7 T cell receptor beta chains derived from one specimen sequenced in a study of liver allograft versus peripheral blood T cells. Study in general: Recipients' peripheral blood T cell receptor repertoires were compared with those in transplanted livers.

One entry per CDR3 protein, called by TCRdb with MiXCR from the reads. This table holds some 8,000 distinct CDR3 sequences, under 20% found once. The source is a human patient who had a liver transplant. T cells may partly derive from the graft donor.

This clonotype has at least ten counts. This sequence joins TRBV18 and TRBJ1-5, with TRBD1 identical over 7 bases. The CDR3 sequence is 17 residues long. V was pared by 3 bases and J by 7 bases, with 15 bases of the junction left unmatched. Per germline, CDR1 KGHSH and CDR2 LQKENI. The CDR3 DNA reads TGTGCCAGCTCACCCACACCTTATCCTGACAGGGACCAGCCCCAGCATTTT. This gives the protein CASSPTPYPDRDQPQHF.

This clonotype is labeled medium-sized (0.01 to 0.1%). The CDR3 region is CASRGTGQTYEQYF. CDR3 DNA: TGTGCCAGCAGAGGGACGGGCCAGACCTACGAGCAGTACTTC. V usage is TRBV6-2 or TRBV6-3 and J usage is TRBJ2-7, with D perhaps being TRBD1 or TRBD2 (5 bases each). The CDR3 totals 14 residues. Germline CDR1 reads MNHEY; CDR2 reads SVGEGT. The V end was cut by 6 bases, the J end by 2 bases, with 14 bases between.

A note on this clonotype: With a much larger clone just one base away, this may be a read error. This chain connects TRBV18 to TRBJ2-7; TRBD1 matches at 11 bases. The DNA end lines up better with TRBJ1-2; the J call may be wrong. CDR3 size: 18 residues. Germline CDR1 is KGHSH and CDR2 is LQKENI. The CDR3 here is CASSTRTGGLRGNYGYTF. The CDR3 DNA follows: TGTGCCAGCTCAACCAGGACAGGGGGCCTCCGGGGAAACTATGGCTACACCTTC.

On this clonotype: A much more abundant neighbour one base away suggests this may be a read error. The chain uses TRBV12-3 or TRBV12-4 and TRBJ1-2, with D hard to call. Trimming took 3 bases from V and 4 from J, leaving 15 bases between them. The CDR3 totals 15 residues. The CDR3, as DNA: TGTGCCAGCAGTTTTTCCTCGGGATCTCTCTATGGCTACACCTTC. Protein sequence: CASSFSSGSLYGYTF.

By frequency in the sample, this clonotype is medium-sized. The genes are TRBV13 and TRBJ1-2, with D possibly TRBD1 on 6 matching bases. Trimming took 5 bases from V and 2 from J, leaving 21 bases between them. The CDR3 runs to 17 residues. Germline CDR1 reads PRHDT; CDR2 reads FYEKMQ (reference sequence). CDR3: CASSLANIGTWNYGYTF. The CDR3 DNA reads as TGTGCCAGCAGCCTCGCAAATATCGGGACATGGAACTATGGCTACACCTTC.

This clonotype is judged medium-sized. This sequence joins TRBV24-1 and TRBJ1-1; D perhaps matches TRBD1 (5 bases). Per germline, CDR1 KGHDR and CDR2 SFDVKD. This CDR3 comprises 15 residues. Trimming took off 1 base at V and 1 base at J, with 9 bases between the two ends. The CDR3 here is CATSDFRDGNTEAFF. CDR3 nucleotide sequence: TGTGCCACCAGTGATTTCAGGGACGGGAACACTGAAGCTTTCTTT.

In its sample, this clonotype was seen a few times. This chain uses TRBV6-5 with TRBJ2-7, with D possibly TRBD1 on 5 matching bases. This CDR3 contains 15 residues. Per the germline V gene, CDR1 is MNHEY and CDR2 is SVGAGI. The V gene lost 2 bases and the J gene lost 0 bases, with 11 bases spanning the gap. The DNA of the CDR3 is TGTGCCAGCAGTTACAGGGCAGGGTTCTCCTACGAGCAGTACTTC. It encodes CASSYRAGFSYEQYF.